The 7 T cell receptor beta chains below were found in one sample sequenced in a study of shared clonotypes between healthy human individuals. TCRdb's table, derived via immunoSEQ multiplex PCR, lists solely in-frame clones and lacks some. This repertoire shows approximately 240,000 clones, 60% to 70% found once; its top ten account for over 8.5%. Material for sequencing was memory CD4+ T cells sorted from blood. Subset described: CD45RA-negative fraction. The receptors stem from a man aged 30 to 45 in good health.

This chain links TRBV5-1 with TRBJ2-1; D unresolved. In germline, CDR1 is SGHRS, CDR2 YFSETQ. V lost 1 base and J 8 bases, leaving 10 bases between the germline ends. This CDR3 has 13 residues. In DNA, the CDR3 is TGCGCCAGCAGCTTGAATGGCGCCCATGAGCAGTTCTTC. Its protein is CASSLNGAHEQFF. Complete variable domain (other parts from reference TRBV5-1 and TRBJ2-1): KAGVTQTPRYLIKTRGQQVTLSCSPISGHRSVSWYQQTPGQGLQFLFEYFSETQRNKGNFPGRFSGRQFSNSRSEMNVSTLELGDSALYLCASSLNGAHEQFFGPGTRLTVL.

This clone showed up just once. The rearrangement links TRBV5-1 to TRBJ2-1; D remains unclear. The CDR3 is 12 residues long. Trimming removed 4 bases at V and 9 bases at J, with 11 bases between. Germline CDR1 reads SGHRS; CDR2 reads YFSETQ. CDR3 in amino acids: CASSHPLGEQFF. The CDR3 DNA sequence: TGCGCCAGCAGCCACCCTCTGGGTGAGCAGTTCTTC.

The J gene is TRBJ1-1, the V gene TRBV18; TRBD1 matches 7 bases. The CDR3 runs to 14 residues. Germline CDR1 reads KGHSH; CDR2 reads LQKENI. Trimming cost V 5 bases and J 7 bases; bases outside gene matches: 10. CDR3 nucleotide sequence: TGTGCCAGCTCAATTAGACAGGGATTTATTGAAGCTTTCTTT. Translated, it gives CASSIRQGFIEAFF.

This clone was observed a few times. V and J are TRBV7-2 and TRBJ1-5, with D possibly being TRBD1 (5 bases). V lost 5 bases and J lost 2, with 13 bases in between. The CDR3 loop spans 15 amino acids. CDR1 is SGHTA, CDR2 FQGNSA, per germline. CDR3 loop: CASSRPGRGNQPQHF. In DNA, the CDR3 is TGTGCCAGCAGCCGGCCCGGCAGGGGCAATCAGCCCCAGCATTTT.

V is TRBV7-2 and J is TRBJ1-2; 7 nucleotides line up with TRBD1. Germline V gene sequence: CDR1 SGHTA, CDR2 FQGNSA. With 0 bases clipped from V and 2 bases from J, the junction kept 15 bases outside the gene matches. The CDR3 has 19 residues. The CDR3 protein is CASSLASRQGGLNNYGYTF. CDR3 sequence (DNA): TGTGCCAGCAGCTTAGCTAGTCGACAGGGCGGACTTAACAACTATGGCTACACCTTC.

The chain is built from TRBV29-1 and TRBJ2-5; TRBD1 might be the D (6 bases). This CDR3 region has 12 residues. The V end lost 8 bases, the J end lost 5 bases, and 15 bases lay between the germline ends. CDR1 SQVTM and CDR2 ANQGSEA come from the germline V gene. The chain's CDR3 is CSTRWGQETQYF. The CDR3 nucleotides are TGCAGCACGCGATGGGGGCAGGAGACCCAGTACTTC.

This clone was counted many times. The chain carries TRBV10-3 and TRBJ1-3, with D perhaps TRBD1 (5 bases). Trimming took off 6 bases at V and 0 bases at J, with 9 bases between the two ends. The CDR3 consists of 14 residues. The germline CDR1 and CDR2 sequences are ENHRY and SYGVKD. Here the CDR3 DNA reads TGTGCCATCAGCGGACACAGCTCTGGAAACACCATATATTTT. Translating it yields CAISGHSSGNTIYF.